This TCR beta chain was sequenced for a study of technical replicates of blood from a few donors. TCRdb's table, derived via immunoSEQ multiplex PCR, lists solely in-frame clones and lacks some. Altogether approximately 12,000 clones are present, around 96% being singletons, with the ten largest covering under 7.5%. The CDR3 contains 14 residues. Germline V gene sequence: CDR1 LNHNV, CDR2 YYDKDF (reference sequence). The ends were cut back, 3 bases at V and 2 bases at J, with 10 bases in the middle. Sequences were obtained from PBMCs. The chain employs TRBV15 and TRBJ2-5; a possible D gene is TRBD1 (5 bases). This receptor was taken from a human donor in good health. The CDR3 DNA reads as TGTGCCACCAGCAGGGACAAAAATCAAGAGACCCAGTACTTC. This sequence encodes CATSRDKNQETQYF.